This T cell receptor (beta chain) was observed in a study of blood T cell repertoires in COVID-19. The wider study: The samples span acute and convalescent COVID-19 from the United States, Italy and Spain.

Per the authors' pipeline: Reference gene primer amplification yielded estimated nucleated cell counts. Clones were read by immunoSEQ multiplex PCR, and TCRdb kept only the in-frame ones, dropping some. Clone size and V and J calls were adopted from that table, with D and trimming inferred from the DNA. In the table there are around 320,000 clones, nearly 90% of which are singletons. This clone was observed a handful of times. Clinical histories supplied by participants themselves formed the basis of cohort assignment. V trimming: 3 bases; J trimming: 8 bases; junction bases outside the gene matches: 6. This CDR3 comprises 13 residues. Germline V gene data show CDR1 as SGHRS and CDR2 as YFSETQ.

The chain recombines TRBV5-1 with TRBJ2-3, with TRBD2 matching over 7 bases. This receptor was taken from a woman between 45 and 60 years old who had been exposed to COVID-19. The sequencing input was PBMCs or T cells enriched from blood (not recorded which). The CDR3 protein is CASSSSTSRTQYF. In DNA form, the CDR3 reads TGCGCCAGCAGCTCTTCGACTAGCCGTACGCAGTATTTT.